The table lists the clone carrying this T cell receptor (beta chain) with many counts. This sample is drawn from a study of metastatic and nonmetastatic thyroid tumors. All patients reached thyroid surgery having received no treatment beforehand. TCRdb reprocessed the PCR reads via MiXCR. Of about 39,000 clones in the sample, approximately 20% were seen once. The CDR3 is made up of 11 amino acids. V was shortened by 8 bases and J by 2 bases, with 7 bases between the two germline ends. The germline V gene encodes CDR1 MDHEN and CDR2 SYDVKM. This TCR was recovered from a female donor with papillary thyroid cancer or a benign thyroid nodule (not recorded which). Some clones in this sample may be carry-over from other donors' samples. V usage is TRBV28 and J usage is TRBJ2-7; no reliable D call. Sequencing input: blood. The CDR3 protein is CASGVTYEQYF. For the CDR3, the DNA is TGTGCCAGCGGGGTTACCTACGAGCAGTACTTC.